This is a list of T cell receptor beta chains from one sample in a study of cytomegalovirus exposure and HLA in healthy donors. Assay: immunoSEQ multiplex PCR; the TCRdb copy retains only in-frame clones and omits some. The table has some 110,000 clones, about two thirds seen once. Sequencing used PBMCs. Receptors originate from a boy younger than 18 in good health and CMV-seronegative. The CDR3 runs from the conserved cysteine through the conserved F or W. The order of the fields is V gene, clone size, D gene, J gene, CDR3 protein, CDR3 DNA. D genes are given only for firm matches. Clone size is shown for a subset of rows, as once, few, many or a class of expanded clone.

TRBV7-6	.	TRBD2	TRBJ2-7	CASSLGRGVYEQYF	TGTGCCAGCAGCCTTGGACGGGGGGTCTACGAGCAGTACTTC
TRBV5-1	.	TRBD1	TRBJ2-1	CASSPGQGNEQFF	TGCGCCAGCTCACCGGGACAGGGCAATGAGCAGTTCTTC
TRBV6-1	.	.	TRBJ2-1	CASSEGENEQFF	TGTGCCAGCAGTGAAGGAGAAAATGAGCAGTTCTTC
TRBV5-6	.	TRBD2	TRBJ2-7	CASRLAGSSYEQYF	TGTGCCAGCAGGCTAGCGGGGAGCTCCTACGAGCAGTACTTC
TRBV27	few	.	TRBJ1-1	CASSLSGQVVVPTEAFF	TGTGCCAGCAGTTTATCAGGCCAGGTCGTCGTCCCCACTGAAGCTTTCTTT
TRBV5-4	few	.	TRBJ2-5	CASTPGQQETQYF	TGTGCCAGTACCCCCGGACAACAAGAGACCCAGTACTTC
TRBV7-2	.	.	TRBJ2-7	CASSLGGLPEQYF	TGTGCCAGCAGCTTAGGGGGCCTTCCCGAGCAGTACTTC
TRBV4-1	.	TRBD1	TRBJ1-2	CASSQDRGGRVDGYTF	TGCGCCAGCAGCCAAGATCGAGGGGGCCGGGTAGATGGCTACACCTTC
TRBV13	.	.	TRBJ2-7	CASSSPSGGASYEQYF	TGTGCCAGCAGCTCCCCTTCCGGGGGTGCGTCCTACGAGCAGTACTTC
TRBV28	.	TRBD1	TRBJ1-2	CASSLRWDRDGYTF	TGTGCCAGCAGTCTTAGGTGGGACAGGGATGGCTACACCTTC
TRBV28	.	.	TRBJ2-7	CASRLGGPVTYEQYF	TGTGCCAGCAGATTGGGGGGGCCGGTTACCTACGAGCAGTACTTC
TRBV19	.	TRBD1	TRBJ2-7	CASSRTGGAYEQYF	TGTGCCAGTTCCAGGACAGGGGGGGCGTACGAGCAGTACTTC
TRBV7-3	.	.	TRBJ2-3	CASSLYRADTQYF	TGTGCCAGCAGCTTATACCGGGCAGATACGCAGTATTTT
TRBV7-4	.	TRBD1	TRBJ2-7	CASRGDRDGVGVTYEQYF	TGTGCCAGCAGAGGGGACAGGGATGGGGTCGGGGTCACCTACGAGCAGTACTTC
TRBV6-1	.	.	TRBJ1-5	CASSEALYREVYQPQHF	TGTGCCAGCAGTGAAGCGCTCTACAGGGAAGTATATCAGCCCCAGCATTTT
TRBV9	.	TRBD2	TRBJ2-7	CASSHTSGGVDEQYF	TGTGCCAGCAGTCACACTAGCGGGGGTGTGGACGAGCAGTACTTC
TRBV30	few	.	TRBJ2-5	CAWSTGNGETQYF	TGTGCCTGGAGTACAGGTAACGGGGAGACCCAGTACTTC
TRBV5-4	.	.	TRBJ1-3	CASSLKGIAGNTIYF	TGTGCCAGCAGCTTGAAGGGGATAGCTGGAAACACCATATATTTT